A selection of T cell receptor beta chains follows, all from one sample in a study of cytomegalovirus exposure and HLA in healthy donors. Here immunoSEQ multiplex PCR was the method, and the copy in TCRdb shows in-frame clones only, minus some. The profile shows under 300,000 clones, roughly 90% of them singletons. Specimen: PBMCs. Receptors were obtained from a man in his forties in good health and CMV-seropositive. Each CDR3 is given with its conserved first and last residue. Each record gives: J gene, D gene, clone size, V gene, CDR3 DNA, CDR3 protein. D genes are given only for firm matches. Rows may omit the clone size; those that give it use once, few, many or a size class.

>TRBJ2-5|-|-|TRBV29-1
TGCAGCGCCTCAGCGGGCTCCCCAGAGACCCAGTACTTC
CSASAGSPETQYF
>TRBJ2-7|-|-|TRBV5-1
TGCGCCAGCAGCTTGGGGACAGCCACCGAGCAGTACTTC
CASSLGTATEQYF
>TRBJ2-7|TRBD1|-|TRBV6-6
TGTGCCAGCAGAACCGGGACAGGAATCAACGAGCAGTACTTC
CASRTGTGINEQYF
>TRBJ2-5|TRBD1|-|TRBV7-3
TGTGCCAGCAGCAACACAGGGGGCGGAGAGACCCAGTACTTC
CASSNTGGGETQYF
>TRBJ2-3|-|-|TRBV15
TGTGCCACCAGCAGAGAAAAGCGGGGCACAGATACGCAGTATTTT
CATSREKRGTDTQYF
>TRBJ2-7|TRBD1|-|TRBV23-1
TGCGCCAGCAGTCAATGGAAGTTTTTAGGGGGCTCGTACGAGCAGTACTTC
CASSQWKFLGGSYEQYF
>TRBJ2-4|-|-|TRBV5-1
TGTGCCAGCAGCTTCGGCCAGGGCGGCAAAAACATTCAGTACTTC
CASSFGQGGKNIQYF
>TRBJ2-1|TRBD1|-|TRBV10-1
TGCGCCAGCAGTGATCCGGGACAGGGGTTGGGCTCCTACAATGAGCAGTTCTTC
CASSDPGQGLGSYNEQFF
>TRBJ2-7|-|-|TRBV19
TGTGCCAGTAGTACACCGGGGGAATCCTACGAGCAGTACTTC
CASSTPGESYEQYF
>TRBJ1-1|TRBD1|few|TRBV28
TGTGCCAGCAGTGACCCCAGGGGGGCGAGGACTGAAGCTTTCTTT
CASSDPRGARTEAFF
>TRBJ1-1|-|few|TRBV12-5
TGTGCTAGTGGTTTGGCCCCGGGGTCTGGAGCTTTCTTT
CASGLAPGSGAFF
>TRBJ1-5|TRBD1|-|TRBV5-5
TGTGCCAGCAGCTTGGACAGGGGGCTAGGGCAGCCCCAGCATTTT
CASSLDRGLGQPQHF
>TRBJ1-5|-|-|TRBV6-1
TGTGCCAGCAGCCCGGCGGGCCCTAGCAATCAGCCCCAGCATTTT
CASSPAGPSNQPQHF
>TRBJ1-5|TRBD1|-|TRBV2
TGTGCCAGCTACCGGGACAGGGGGAAATATAGCAATCAGCCCCAGCATTTT
CASYRDRGKYSNQPQHF
>TRBJ2-5|-|-|TRBV2
TGTGCCAGCACCCGAGACAGGACCGAAGAGACCCAGTACTTC
CASTRDRTEETQYF
>TRBJ2-5|-|-|TRBV19
TGTGCCAGTAGCCTGCGCCAGGGCCAAGAGACCCAGTACTTC
CASSLRQGQETQYF
>TRBJ1-2|-|-|TRBV11-1
TGTGCCAGCAGCTTAGATTCACACAGGACGGATTATGGCTACACCTTC
CASSLDSHRTDYGYTF
>TRBJ1-2|-|-|TRBV5-1
TGCGCCAGCAGCTTGAACAGGGATGGCTACACCTTC
CASSLNRDGYTF
>TRBJ2-7|TRBD2|-|TRBV7-2
TGTGCCAGCAGCTTCTCCCCCACTAGCGGGAGGTACGAGCAGTACTTC
CASSFSPTSGRYEQYF
>TRBJ1-1|-|-|TRBV4-1
TGCGCCAGCAGAAACTTTAGGGCGGAACAGGGAGGGACTGAAGCTTTCTTT
CASRNFRAEQGGTEAFF
>TRBJ2-1|-|-|TRBV15
TGTGCCACCAGCCACACCTACAGGGGGCAAGGCGGGACTAGCTACGGGCGGCAGTTCTTC
CATSHTYRGQGGTSYGRQFF
>TRBJ2-5|TRBD2|-|TRBV10-3
TGTGCCATCAGTGACGAAGCGGGAGTTGGGGAAAAGACCCAGTACTTC
CAISDEAGVGEKTQYF
>TRBJ1-1|-|-|TRBV7-2
TGTGCCAGCAGCGCGGCGGACAGTTTGAACACTGAAGCTTTCTTT
CASSAADSLNTEAFF
>TRBJ2-4|TRBD1|once|TRBV30
TGTGCCTGGAGTGTTCTAACAGGGGCCCCAAACATTCAGTACTTC
CAWSVLTGAPNIQYF
>TRBJ1-1|-|-|TRBV19
TGTGCCAGTAGTATCGGGGAGGCGGGCACTGAAGCTTTCTTT
CASSIGEAGTEAFF
>TRBJ2-7|TRBD2|-|TRBV4-1
TGCGCCAGCAGCCAAGATCTGGCTAGCGGGGCATACGAGCAGTACTTC
CASSQDLASGAYEQYF
>TRBJ2-7|TRBD1|-|TRBV6-5
TGTGCCAGCAGTTACTCCGGACAGGGACTCTCCGAGCAGTACTTC
CASSYSGQGLSEQYF
>TRBJ2-5|-|-|TRBV7-3
TGTGCCAGCAGCTTATCGTCAGGGTTGGAGACCCAGTACTTC
CASSLSSGLETQYF
>TRBJ1-3|-|-|TRBV27
TGTGCCAGCAGTTTGGAGCCCAGAGGCACCATATATTTT
CASSLEPRGTIYF
>TRBJ2-3|TRBD2|-|TRBV5-1
TGCGCCAGCAGCCAAACACGGTTTAGCGGGCCGAGCACAGATACGCAGTATTTT
CASSQTRFSGPSTDTQYF
>TRBJ2-1|-|few|TRBV7-3
TGTGCCAGCAGCTTAATCAGGGACAATGAGCAGTTCTTC
CASSLIRDNEQFF
>TRBJ1-2|TRBD1|-|TRBV7-9
TGTGCCGGGGGACAGCAAAACTATGGCTACACCTTC
CAGGQQNYGYTF
>TRBJ2-2|-|-|TRBV6-1
TGTGCCAGCAGTGAAGCGGCAGGGATGAACACCGGGGAGCTGTTTTTT
CASSEAAGMNTGELFF
>TRBJ1-1|TRBD1|-|TRBV18
TGTGCCAGCTCATCAGACAGGGGGCCCCTCACTGAAGCTTTCTTT
CASSSDRGPLTEAFF
>TRBJ2-5|TRBD1|-|TRBV6-5
TGTGCCAGCAGTTACTCGGGACAGACAACGGAGACCCAGTACTTC
CASSYSGQTTETQYF
>TRBJ2-3|-|-|TRBV19
TGTGCCAGTAGTACCGACTTCCTCAGGGCTGATACGCAGTATTTT
CASSTDFLRADTQYF
>TRBJ2-3|-|-|TRBV6-1
TGTGCCAGCAGTGAAGGCGCCACAGATACGCAGTATTTT
CASSEGATDTQYF
>TRBJ1-5|-|-|TRBV7-2
TGTGCCAGCAGCTTAACCGCGGGGAACGGGCAGCCCCAGCATTTT
CASSLTAGNGQPQHF
>TRBJ2-1|TRBD2|-|TRBV7-8
TGTGCCAGCAGCTTAGAGCTAGCGGGAGCGTATAGTAATGAGCAGTTCTTC
CASSLELAGAYSNEQFF
>TRBJ2-2|TRBD2|-|TRBV5-1
TGCGCCAGCAGCTCGGGACTAGCGGGAGGTTCCGGGGAGCTGTTTTTT
CASSSGLAGGSGELFF
>TRBJ2-7|TRBD2|-|TRBV19
TGTGCCAGTAGTATGACTAGCGGGAGTTACGAGCAGTACTTC
CASSMTSGSYEQYF
>TRBJ2-2|TRBD1|-|TRBV27
TGTGCCAGCAGTACCCCCGGGACAGCTCGGGCCGGGGAGCTGTTTTTT
CASSTPGTARAGELFF